This T cell receptor beta chain was recorded in a study of cytomegalovirus exposure and HLA in healthy donors. Losses at the gene ends were 0 bases for V and 2 bases for J; bases not matched to a gene: 7. Germline CDR1 is LGHNA and CDR2 is YNFKEQ. The CDR3 totals 17 residues. General study findings and limits: The productive fraction for most TCR beta V segments was about 87% or about 30% in an earlier analysis. Some segments of the V type, notably TRBV6-2 and TRBV6-3, were excluded as indistinguishable. 164 TCR beta chains were listed as cytomegalovirus-associated. Beyond CMV serostatus, there was no information to go on about immune exposure.

Primers for the PCR totalled 60 Vbeta and 13 Jbeta. Repertoires were generated with immunoSEQ multiplex PCR, while TCRdb's copy carries only in-frame clones and drops some. The repertoire holds about 82,000 clones, with 70% to 80% as singletons. Regarding this clone: Its antigen is currently unknown.

This receptor was obtained from a human donor in good health. Sequencing input: PBMCs. The gene calls are TRBV4-2 and TRBJ2-3; 8 nucleotides line up with TRBD2. The CDR3 reads CASSQEIWRGVTDTQYF. The CDR3 nucleotides read TGTGCCAGCAGCCAAGAAATTTGGCGGGGGGTCACAGATACGCAGTATTTT.